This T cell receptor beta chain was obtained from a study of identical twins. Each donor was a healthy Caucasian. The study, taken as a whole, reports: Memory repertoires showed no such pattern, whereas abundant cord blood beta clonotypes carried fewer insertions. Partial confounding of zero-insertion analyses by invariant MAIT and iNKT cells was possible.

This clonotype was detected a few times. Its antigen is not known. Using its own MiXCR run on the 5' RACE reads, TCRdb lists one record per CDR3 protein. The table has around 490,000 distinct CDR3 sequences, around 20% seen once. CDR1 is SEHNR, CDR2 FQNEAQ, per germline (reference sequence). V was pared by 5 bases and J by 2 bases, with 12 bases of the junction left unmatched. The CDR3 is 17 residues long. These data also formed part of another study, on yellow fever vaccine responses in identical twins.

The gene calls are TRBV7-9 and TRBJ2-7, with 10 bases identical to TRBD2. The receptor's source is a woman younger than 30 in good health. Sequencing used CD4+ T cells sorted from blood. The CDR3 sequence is CASSRRPASGSAYEQYF. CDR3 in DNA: TGTGCCAGCAGCCGCCGCCCCGCTAGCGGGAGCGCCTACGAGCAGTACTTC.